This is a list of T cell receptor beta chains from one sample in a study of T cells in Graves' hyperthyroidism and ophthalmopathy. Via MiXCR, TCRdb re-called the multiplex PCR reads, giving one row per CDR3 protein. The data contain about 300,000 distinct CDR3 sequences, over 15% of them singletons. Source material: blood. The receptors were sampled from a man aged 30 to 45 with Graves' hyperthyroidism. Both conserved end residues are part of each CDR3. A D gene is named only where the DNA matches it firmly. Clone size appears in some rows only: once, few, many, or a class for an expanded clone.

TRBJ2-1,NA,TRBV30,many,CTLGRSDNEQFF,TGTACCCTGGGAAGGAGTGACAATGAGCAGTTCTTC
TRBJ2-1,NA,TRBV11-3,many,CASSSRGDEQFF,TGTGCCAGCAGCTCCAGGGGAGACGAGCAGTTCTTC
TRBJ2-3,NA,TRBV5-1,many,CASSLGQPSTTDTQYF,TGCGCCAGCAGCTTGGGGCAGCCCTCGACCACAGATACGCAGTATTTT
TRBJ1-5,TRBD1,TRBV2,many,CASETGVNQPQHF,TGTGCCAGCGAGACAGGGGTAAATCAGCCCCAGCATTTT
TRBJ2-4,NA,TRBV6-9,NA,CASSSTLAKNIQYF,TGTGCCAGCAGTTCAACCTTAGCCAAAAACATTCAGTACTTC
TRBJ1-1,NA,TRBV6-1,many,CASSVRIHTYEAFF,TGTGCCAGCAGTGTTAGAATTCACACATATGAAGCTTTCTTT
TRBJ2-5,TRBD1,TRBV24-1,NA,CATAGTELQETQYF,TGTGCCACAGCCGGGACAGAGCTCCAAGAGACCCAGTACTTC
TRBJ1-6,NA,TRBV25-1,NA,CASSDSTYNSPLHF,TGTGCCAGCAGTGACAGCACCTATAATTCACCCCTCCACTTT
TRBJ2-3,NA,TRBV19,NA,CASSINGRTDTQYF,TGTGCCAGTAGTATAAACGGGCGCACAGATACGCAGTATTTT
TRBJ2-1,NA,TRBV15,NA,CATSKGSGRNEQFF,TGTGCCACCTCTAAGGGGTCAGGGAGGAATGAGCAGTTCTTC
TRBJ2-1,TRBD2,TRBV24-1,NA,CATSGTTSGALNEQFF,TGTGCCACCAGTGGTACGACTAGCGGAGCCCTCAATGAGCAGTTCTTC
TRBJ2-1,TRBD2,TRBV28,NA,CASSFYGTSGSGSYNEQFF,TGTGCCAGCAGTTTTTACGGGACTAGCGGGAGCGGGTCCTACAATGAGCAGTTCTTC
TRBJ2-5,TRBD2,TRBV7-2,NA,CASSPRAGGGETQYF,TGTGCCAGCAGCCCCAGGGCCGGGGGAGGGGAGACCCAGTACTTC
TRBJ2-7,NA,TRBV7-6,many,CASRKGGYEQYF,TGTGCCAGCAGGAAGGGGGGGTACGAGCAGTACTTC
TRBJ1-1,NA,TRBV9,many,CASSVGPNTEAFF,TGTGCCAGCAGCGTGGGGCCGAACACTGAAGCTTTCTTT
TRBJ2-1,NA,TRBV3-1,many,CASSQKDEQFF,TGTGCCAGCAGCCAAAAGGATGAGCAGTTCTTC
TRBJ2-1,NA,TRBV7-9,NA,CASHTPGKTNNEQFF,TGTGCCAGTCACACGCCAGGCAAGACGAACAATGAGCAGTTCTTC
TRBJ2-3,NA,TRBV7-8,many,CASSSQGPDTQYF,TGTGCCAGCAGCTCCCAGGGACCGGATACGCAGTATTTT
TRBJ2-1,NA,TRBV20-1,few,CSASGSYQGNEQFF,TGCAGTGCTAGTGGCAGTTATCAAGGGAATGAGCAGTTCTTC
TRBJ2-4,NA,TRBV18,NA,CASSPLSTGRKNIQYF,TGTGCCAGCTCACCGCTCTCGACAGGTCGCAAAAACATTCAGTACTTC
TRBJ2-4,NA,TRBV20-1,many,CSARENGDKNIQYF,TGCAGTGCTAGGGAGAACGGGGACAAAAACATTCAGTACTTC
TRBJ2-7,TRBD1,TRBV12-3/TRBV12-4,many,CASSYGQGTYEQYF,TGTGCCAGCAGCTACGGACAGGGGACCTACGAGCAGTACTTC
TRBJ2-2,NA,TRBV11-3,NA,CASSLDHSLANTGELFF,TGTGCCAGCAGCTTAGATCATAGTCTTGCGAACACCGGGGAGCTGTTTTTT
TRBJ1-4,NA,TRBV2,many,CASRMAQGNEKLFF,TGTGCCAGCCGGATGGCGCAGGGGAATGAAAAACTGTTTTTT
TRBJ2-1,NA,TRBV7-9,NA,CASSLARTYSYNEQFF,TGTGCCAGCAGCTTAGCACGGACATACAGTTACAATGAGCAGTTCTTC
TRBJ1-2,NA,TRBV20-1,many,CSARPPGGAYGYTF,TGCAGTGCTAGACCTCCGGGGGGCGCCTATGGCTACACCTTC
TRBJ1-2,TRBD1,TRBV25-1,many,CASSEPGGYGYTF,TGTGCCAGCAGTGAACCAGGGGGCTATGGCTACACCTTC
TRBJ1-5,TRBD1,TRBV28,many,CASSNRQGARPQHF,TGTGCCAGCAGCAATAGACAGGGGGCGAGGCCCCAGCATTTT
TRBJ1-4,TRBD1,TRBV6-1,NA,CASSVGTGGYATNEKLFF,TGTGCCAGCAGTGTTGGGACAGGGGGTTATGCAACTAATGAAAAACTGTTTTTT
TRBJ2-7,NA,TRBV2,many,CASTMDILYEQYF,TGTGCCAGCACAATGGATATCCTCTACGAGCAGTACTTC
TRBJ1-1,NA,TRBV5-1,many,CASSFFRGVNTEAFF,TGCGCCAGCAGCTTCTTCCGGGGAGTGAACACTGAAGCTTTCTTT
TRBJ2-3,NA,TRBV20-1,NA,CSANEGVTTDTQYF,TGCAGTGCTAACGAGGGGGTTACCACAGATACGCAGTATTTT
TRBJ2-5,TRBD2,TRBV6-6,many,CASSYSNYLAGLVSQETQYF,TGTGCCAGCAGTTACTCGAACTATCTAGCGGGGTTGGTGAGCCAAGAGACCCAGTACTTC
TRBJ1-4,NA,TRBV12-3/TRBV12-4,many,CASSLSQGREKLFF,TGTGCCAGCAGTCTATCTCAGGGCCGGGAAAAACTGTTTTTT
TRBJ1-6,NA,TRBV12-3/TRBV12-4,few,CASGFSGRFDSPLHF,TGTGCCAGCGGTTTCTCGGGAAGGTTTGATTCACCCCTCCACTTT
TRBJ2-7,TRBD1,TRBV12-3/TRBV12-4,many,CASSRGTGGSYEQYF,TGTGCCAGCAGTCGCGGGACAGGGGGATCCTACGAGCAGTACTTC
TRBJ2-3,NA,TRBV3-1,many,CASSQAGEADTQYF,TGTGCCAGCAGCCAAGCGGGAGAGGCAGATACGCAGTATTTT
TRBJ2-5,TRBD2,TRBV3-1,many,CASSQDPLAGGQETQYF,TGTGCCAGCAGCCAAGATCCCCTAGCGGGAGGGCAAGAGACCCAGTACTTC
TRBJ1-1,NA,TRBV2,many,CASSPNPLDWNTEAFF,TGTGCCAGCAGTCCGAACCCGCTCGATTGGAACACTGAAGCTTTCTTT
TRBJ1-1,TRBD1,TRBV30,NA,CAWIRTGEDTEAFF,TGTGCCTGGATTCGGACAGGGGAGGACACTGAAGCTTTCTTT
TRBJ2-5,TRBD1,TRBV5-1,many,CASSLIPGQKETQYF,TGCGCCAGCAGCTTGATCCCGGGACAGAAAGAGACCCAGTACTTC
TRBJ2-7,TRBD2,TRBV3-1,NA,CASSQETGLAGGEQYF,TGTGCCAGCAGCCAAGAAACGGGACTAGCGGGCGGCGAGCAGTACTTC
TRBJ2-3,NA,TRBV10-3,few,CAPGLQRGTDTQYF,TGTGCCCCAGGTCTGCAGCGGGGCACAGATACGCAGTATTTT
TRBJ2-1,NA,TRBV11-2,few,CASSFDTGRSYNEQFF,TGTGCCAGCAGTTTCGACACGGGTAGGTCCTACAATGAGCAGTTCTTC
TRBJ1-6,NA,TRBV20-1,many,CSARGDGGENSPLHF,TGCAGTGCTAGGGGGGACGGCGGCGAGAATTCACCCCTCCACTTT
TRBJ2-5,NA,TRBV5-1,few,CASSQDGTFQETQYF,TGCGCCAGCAGCCAGGACGGAACCTTCCAAGAGACCCAGTACTTC
TRBJ2-7,NA,TRBV7-3,NA,CASSPPQANLSSYEQYF,TGTGCCAGCAGCCCCCCGCAGGCGAACTTAAGCTCCTACGAGCAGTACTTC
TRBJ2-1,NA,TRBV6-6,few,CASSYSATGDEQFF,TGTGCCAGCAGTTACTCTGCGACTGGGGATGAGCAGTTCTTC
TRBJ1-1,NA,TRBV30,NA,CAWVQAESLMNTDAFF,TGTGCCTGGGTACAGGCGGAATCCCTTATGAACACTGACGCTTTCTTT
TRBJ1-5,NA,TRBV10-3,NA,CAISLGFSNQPQHF,TGTGCCATCAGCCTCGGGTTTAGCAATCAGCCCCAGCATTTT
TRBJ1-1,TRBD1,TRBV3-1,many,CASSQGQGTEAFF,TGTGCCAGCAGTCAAGGACAGGGGACTGAAGCTTTCTTT
TRBJ2-1,TRBD2,TRBV30,many,CAWASGAYNEQFF,TGTGCCTGGGCTAGCGGCGCCTACAATGAGCAGTTCTTC
TRBJ2-1,TRBD2,TRBV9,few,CASSVESSGSANEQFF,TGTGCCAGCAGCGTAGAGAGCAGCGGGAGTGCAAATGAGCAGTTCTTC
TRBJ2-5,TRBD2,TRBV7-2,once,CASSSRGGLAGEQETQYF,TGTGCCAGCAGCTCCAGGGGGGGACTAGCGGGAGAACAAGAGACCCAGTACTTC
TRBJ2-5,NA,TRBV18,NA,CASSPRIETQYF,TGTGCCAGCTCACCGAGGATCGAGACCCAGTACTTC
TRBJ1-1,TRBD1,TRBV7-2,many,CASGDRVGEGEAFF,TGTGCCAGCGGGGACAGGGTAGGGGAAGGTGAAGCTTTCTTT
TRBJ2-2,TRBD2,TRBV24-1,many,CATSEPLAGANTGELFF,TGTGCCACCAGTGAACCCCTAGCGGGGGCGAACACCGGGGAGCTGTTTTTT
TRBJ2-2,NA,TRBV7-9,NA,CASSLNLIGELFF,TGTGCCAGCAGCTTAAACCTGATCGGGGAGCTGTTTTTT
TRBJ1-1,NA,TRBV7-9,NA,CASTIQVSPEAFF,TGTGCCAGCACCATACAAGTTAGCCCTGAAGCTTTCTTT
TRBJ1-1,TRBD1,TRBV7-3,many,CASSQQQGGDTEAFF,TGTGCCAGCAGCCAACAGCAGGGGGGAGACACTGAAGCTTTCTTT